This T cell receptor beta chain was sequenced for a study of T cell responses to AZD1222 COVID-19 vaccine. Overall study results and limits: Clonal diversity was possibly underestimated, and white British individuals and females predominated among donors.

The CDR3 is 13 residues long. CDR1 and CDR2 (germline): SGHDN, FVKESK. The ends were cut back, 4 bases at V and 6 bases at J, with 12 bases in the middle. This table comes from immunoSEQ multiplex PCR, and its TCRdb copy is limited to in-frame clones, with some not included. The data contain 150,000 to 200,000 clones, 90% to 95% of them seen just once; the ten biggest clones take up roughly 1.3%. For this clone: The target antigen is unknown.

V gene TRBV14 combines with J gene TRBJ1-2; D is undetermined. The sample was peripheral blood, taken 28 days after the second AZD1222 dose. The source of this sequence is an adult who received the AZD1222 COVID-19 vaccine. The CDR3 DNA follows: TGTGCCAGCAGCCCACTAGGATGGAATGGCTACACCTTC. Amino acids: CASSPLGWNGYTF.